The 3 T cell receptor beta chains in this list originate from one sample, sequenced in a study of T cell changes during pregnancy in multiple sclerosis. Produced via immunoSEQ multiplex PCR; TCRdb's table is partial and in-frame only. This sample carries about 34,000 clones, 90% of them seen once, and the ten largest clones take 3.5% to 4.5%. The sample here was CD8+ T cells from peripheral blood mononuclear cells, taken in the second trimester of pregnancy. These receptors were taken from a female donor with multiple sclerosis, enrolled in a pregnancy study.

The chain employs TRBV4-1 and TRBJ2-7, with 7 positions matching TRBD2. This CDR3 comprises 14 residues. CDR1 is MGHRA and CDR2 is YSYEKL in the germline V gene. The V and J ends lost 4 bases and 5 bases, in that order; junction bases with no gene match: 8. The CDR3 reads CASSPLAGEDEQYF. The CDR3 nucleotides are TGCGCCAGCAGCCCTTTGGCGGGGGAGGACGAGCAGTACTTC.

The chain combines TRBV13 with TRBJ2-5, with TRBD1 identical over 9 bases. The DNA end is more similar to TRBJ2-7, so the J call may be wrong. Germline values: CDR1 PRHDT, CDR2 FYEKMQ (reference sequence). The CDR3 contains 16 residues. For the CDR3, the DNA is TGTGCCAGCAGCTTAGGACCGGGACAGGGTAACCACGAGCAGTACTTC. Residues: CASSLGPGQGNHEQYF.

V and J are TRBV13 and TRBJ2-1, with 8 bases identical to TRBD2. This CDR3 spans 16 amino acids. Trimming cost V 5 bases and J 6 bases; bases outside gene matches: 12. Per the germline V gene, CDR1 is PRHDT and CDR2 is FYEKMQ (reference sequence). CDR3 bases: TGTGCCAGCAGCCTTACTGGACGGGAGGGCTTCAATGAGCAGTTCTTC. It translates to CASSLTGREGFNEQFF.